Following are 25 T cell receptor beta chains from one sample sequenced in a study of tumor-infiltrating lymphocytes in primary liver carcinoma. DNA and RNA were both co-extracted from about 19-30 mg of bulk tissue that had not been sorted. TCR beta cDNA was made from roughly 450 ng total RNA with a constant-region primer. Three nested multiplex PCR rounds of slightly modified ARM-PCR generated TCR beta libraries. Each of the first two PCR rounds ran approximately 10 cycles with TRBV1-TRBV30 forward and C-beta reverse primers. A single record per CDR3 protein comes from TCRdb applying MiXCR to the multiplex PCR reads. This table has about 130,000 distinct CDR3 sequences, 64% appearing once. Sequenced sample: liver tumor tissue from sampling region 3. Described subset: tumor region T3, left-lateral pole. These receptors were obtained from a woman aged 60-75 years with primary liver carcinoma and hepatitis B virus infection.

Details on this clonotype: Germline is not matched at one junction end, which may reflect a read error. The genes are TRBV7-9 and TRBJ2-1; D may be TRBD1 (6 bases). The CDR3 extends over 15 amino acids. Germline loops: CDR1 SEHNR, CDR2 FQNEAQ (reference sequence). The CDR3 reads CTSSATGEHGSGQFF. CDR3 in DNA: TGTACCAGCAGCGCGACAGGAGAACACGGAAGTGGGCAGTTCTTC.

About this clonotype: A much larger clone lies a single base off, so this may be a read error. The V gene is TRBV28, the J gene TRBJ1-5, with D possibly TRBD1 on 6 matching bases. Germline V lookup: CDR1 MDHEN, CDR2 SYDVKM. Trimming took off 10 bases at V and 0 bases at J, with 22 bases between the two ends. This CDR3 is 17 amino acids long. CDR3 loop: CAIMEGDRRDSNQPQHF. CDR3 nucleotides: TGTGCCATCATGGAGGGGGATCGGAGGGATAGCAATCAGCCCCAGCATTTT.

This clonotype was picked up many times. The chain links TRBV28 to TRBJ2-1; possible D gene TRBD1, 5 bases. Trimming left V 10 bases short and J 3 bases short, with 16 bases between. This CDR3 comprises 14 residues. CDR1 is MDHEN, CDR2 SYDVKM, per germline. The CDR3 DNA reads as TGTGCCACCCTGCAGGGCAGGAACTACAATGAGCAGTTCTTC. It is translated as CATLQGRNYNEQFF.

The chain links TRBV5-1 to TRBJ1-5; D is uncertain. The ends were cut back, 0 bases at V and 6 bases at J, with 13 bases in the middle. The CDR3 extends over 15 amino acids. Germline V gene data show CDR1 as SGHRS and CDR2 as YFSETQ. CDR3: CASSLEGKGSQPQHF. As DNA, the CDR3 is TGCGCCAGCAGCTTGGAAGGTAAGGGTAGTCAGCCCCAGCATTTT.

V gene TRBV6-2 or TRBV6-3 combines with J gene TRBJ1-1; tentatively, D is TRBD1 (6 bases). Germline-derived CDR1 and CDR2 are MNHEY and SVGEGT. The CDR3 spans 11 residues. The CDR3 spells CVSGRQAEAFF. As DNA, the CDR3 is TGTGTCAGTGGGCGACAGGCCGAAGCTTTCTTT.

V is TRBV28 and J is TRBJ2-3; 8 bases match TRBD2. The CDR3 contains 14 residues. Germline V CDR1 and CDR2: MDHEN, SYDVKM. V gave up 2 bases and J gave up 4 bases; unmatched junction bases: 2. This CDR3 is CASSLGTSADTQYF. In DNA, the CDR3 is TGTGCCAGCAGTTTAGGGACTAGTGCAGATACGCAGTATTTT.

Note on this clonotype: One junction end disagrees with the germline gene, perhaps due to a read error. The V and J genes are TRBV11-2 and TRBJ2-3; 7 nucleotides match TRBD2. CDR3 size: 13 residues. Germline lookup yields CDR1 SGHAT and CDR2 FQNNGV. CDR3 in DNA: TGTACCAGCAGCCCACGACTAGCAGATAAGCAGTATTTT. It encodes CTSSPRLADKQYF.

Note on this clonotype: The junction differs from germline at one of its ends, possibly a read error. The V call is TRBV11-3, the J call TRBJ2-3, with a weak D call TRBD2 (6 bases). CDR3 length equals 17 residues. From germline, CDR1 is SGHNT and CDR2 YENEEA. The CDR3 is CASNLGLGSGLTDTQYF. CDR3 bases: TGTGCCAGCAACTTAGGACTCGGTAGCGGCCTCACAGATACGCAGTATTTT.

There are a few counts of this clonotype. This clone may be a read error of a much larger clone one base away. The chain couples TRBV6-5 to TRBJ2-2; TRBD2 might be the D (6 bases). The CDR3 is made up of 15 amino acids. The germline gives CDR1 MNHEY, CDR2 SVGAGI. The CDR3 DNA reads as TGTGCCAGCAGATCCGGGGACTCTGACACCGGGAAGCTGTTTTTT. It translates to CASRSGDSDTGKLFF.

J is TRBJ2-1 and V is TRBV10-3; 7 nucleotides agree with TRBD2. The CDR3 sequence is 15 residues long. Trimming cost V 3 bases and J 8 bases; bases outside gene matches: 10. Germline CDR1 is ENHRY and CDR2 is SYGVKD. CDR3 nucleotides: TGTGCCATCAGTGAATACGGGACTAACTCCCATGAGCAGTTCTTC. Protein product: CAISEYGTNSHEQFF.

This clonotype was seen only once. One end of the junction is discordant with germline, which a read error may explain. The CDR3 reads CTSSRTPTSGSITDTQYF. Here the CDR3 DNA reads TGCACCAGCAGCCGGACTCCAACTAGCGGGAGTATAACAGACACGCAGTATTTT. This rearrangement joins TRBV4-1 to TRBJ2-3, with 11 bases matching TRBD2. The CDR3 sequence is 18 residues long. Germline V lookup: CDR1 MGHRA, CDR2 YSYEKL.

This clonotype occurred many times. The rearrangement uses TRBV28 and TRBJ2-1; D call uncertain. The CDR3 consists of 12 residues. V lost 1 base, J lost 14 bases, and 12 bases lay in between. The germline gives CDR1 MDHEN, CDR2 SYDVKM. CDR3 nucleotide sequence: TGTGCCAGCAGTTTATTCCTCAGGATAAAGTTCTTC. Residues: CASSLFLRIKFF.

This clonotype was counted between two and nine times. A read error is possible here, since a much larger clone lies one base away. V gene TRBV4-1 combines with J gene TRBJ2-6; no firm D call. Germline V gene lookup returns CDR1 MGHRA and CDR2 YSYEKL. The CDR3 covers 19 residues. The CDR3 DNA is TGCGACAGCAGCCAACTACTCACGGCTCCAACATCTGGGGCCAACGTCCTGACTTTC. Amino acid sequence: CDSSQLLTAPTSGANVLTF.

As concerns this clonotype: Since a much larger clone is just one base distant, this may be a read error. V usage is TRBV28 and J usage is TRBJ1-5; D is undetermined. This CDR3 is built from 15 residues. Germline CDR1 and CDR2: MDHEN and SYDVKM. CDR3 sequence reads: CASSRAPYSDQPQHF. The CDR3, as DNA: TGTGCCAGCAGTCGAGCGCCGTATAGCGATCAGCCCCAGCATTTT. Supplemented by reference TRBV28 and TRBJ1-5, the full variable domain reads DVKVTQSSRYLVKRTGEKVFLECVQDMDHENMFWYRQDPGLGLRLIYFSYDVKMKEKGDIPEGYSVSREKKERFSLILESASTNQTSMYLCASSRAPYSDQPQHFGDGTRLSIL.

This clonotype was counted ten times or more. V and J are TRBV4-1 and TRBJ2-2; perhaps TRBD2 as D (5 bases). Germline values: CDR1 MGHRA, CDR2 YSYEKL. The CDR3 sequence is 15 residues long. Trimming removed 7 bases from V and 6 bases from J, with 18 bases in between. CDR3 amino acids: CASKVGPAGPGELFF. The DNA of the CDR3 is TGCGCCAGCAAGGTAGGGCCGGCGGGCCCCGGGGAGCTGTTTTTT.

Comment on this clonotype: This may be a read error, as it is one base from a much larger clone. CDR3 sequence: CAGSYSGESGELFF. The CDR3 DNA reads as TGTGCCGGCAGTTACTCGGGGGAATCCGGGGAGCTGTTTTTT. The rearrangement uses TRBV6-6 and TRBJ2-2; tentatively, D is TRBD2 (6 bases). The CDR3 totals 14 residues. Germline CDR1 reads MNHNY; CDR2 reads SVGAGI (reference sequence).

This clonotype was observed a handful of times. The chain links TRBV28 to TRBJ2-7; D unclear. V was clipped by 3 bases and J by 2 bases, with 17 bases between them. The CDR3 has 16 amino acids. CDR1 MDHEN and CDR2 SYDVKM come from the germline V gene. The DNA for the CDR3 is TGTGCCAGCAGTTTCAGCCGGGTAGTAGACACCTACGAGCAGTACTTC. Translated: CASSFSRVVDTYEQYF. Full variable domain (remainder filled in from reference TRBV28 and TRBJ2-7): DVKVTQSSRYLVKRTGEKVFLECVQDMDHENMFWYRQDPGLGLRLIYFSYDVKMKEKGDIPEGYSVSREKKERFSLILESASTNQTSMYLCASSFSRVVDTYEQYFGPGTRLTVT.

A note on this clonotype: In this CDR3 the conserved last residue, phenylalanine or tryptophan, is missing, so a read error is likely. No DNA is shown, since the ends of the CDR3 on it are uncertain; the CDR3 is the one TCRdb lists. The CDR3 here is CASSEGQGALGANVLAY. The chain combines TRBV6-1 with TRBJ2-6; TRBD1, the table's D call, lacks a check against the DNA. Looked up from germline, CDR1 is MNHNS and CDR2 is SASEGT. The CDR3 comprises 17 residues, both ends counted.

To note about this clonotype: Germline is not matched at one junction end, which may reflect a read error. The V and J genes are TRBV11-2 and TRBJ2-7, with TRBD1 matching over 7 bases. Germline CDR1 SGHAT, CDR2 FQNNGV. This CDR3 has 12 amino acids. The CDR3 DNA reads TGTGCCAGCATCTTAGGGGGCCACGAGCGGTACTTC. This codes for CASILGGHERYF.

With respect to this clonotype: One end of the junction fails to match germline, which may point to a read error. This chain uses TRBV28 with TRBJ2-3, with D tentatively TRBD1 (5 bases). CDR3 length: 14 residues. CDR1 and CDR2 (germline): MDHEN, SYDVKM. As DNA, the CDR3 is TGTGCCAGCAGTTTATCAGGATCCACAGGTACGCAGTATTTT. The encoded protein is CASSLSGSTGTQYF. The full variable domain, its missing parts supplied by reference TRBV28 and TRBJ2-3, is DVKVTQSSRYLVKRTGEKVFLECVQDMDHENMFWYRQDPGLGLRLIYFSYDVKMKEKGDIPEGYSVSREKKERFSLILESASTNQTSMYLCASSLSGSTGTQYFGPGTRLTVL.

This clonotype was counted only a few times. A much larger clone differs by one base, so this may be a read error. V and J are TRBV7-8 and TRBJ2-1; 11 nucleotides line up with TRBD2. The CDR3 is made up of 14 amino acids. CDR1 is SGHVS, CDR2 FQNEAQ, per germline. In DNA form, the CDR3 reads TGTGCCAGCGGCTTATCTAGCGGGAGGTCTGAGCAGTTCTTC. It is translated as CASGLSSGRSEQFF.

Details on this clonotype: A much more abundant neighbour one base away suggests this may be a read error. CDR3 sequence reads: CSAESGRANEQFF. The CDR3 DNA reads TGCAGCGCCGAGTCGGGTAGGGCCAATGAGCAGTTCTTC. J is TRBJ2-1 and V is TRBV29-1, with D hard to call. Trimming shortened V by 7 bases and J by 6 bases, and 16 bases separated the two germline ends. The CDR3 is 13 amino acids. Germline V gives CDR1 SQVTM, CDR2 ANQGSEA.

This clonotype was recorded many times. The chain links TRBV6-6 to TRBJ2-7, with D unclear. Trimming shortened V by 9 bases and J by 0 bases, and 12 bases separated the two germline ends. The CDR3 sequence is 13 residues long. Germline V gives CDR1 MNHNY, CDR2 SVGAGI (reference sequence). CDR3 sequence: CASTPWSSYEQYF. In DNA, the CDR3 is TGTGCCAGTACCCCTTGGAGCTCCTACGAGCAGTACTTC.

This clonotype appeared many times. The chain carries TRBV6-6 and TRBJ2-7; 12 bases are shared with TRBD1. The trim removed 6 bases at V and 5 bases at J, leaving 2 bases unmatched. This CDR3 is built from 13 residues. The V gene's germline CDR1 is MNHNY and CDR2 SVGAGI (reference sequence). The CDR3 DNA reads TGTGCCAGCAGAGGGACAGGGGGCAACGAGCAGTACTTC. This codes for CASRGTGGNEQYF.

This clonotype was counted ten times or more. The chain couples TRBV5-6 to TRBJ1-1; 10 nucleotides agree with TRBD1. Germline V gives CDR1 SGHDT, CDR2 YYEEEE. J gave up 4 bases and V 4 bases, and 7 bases lay outside the gene matches. The CDR3 sequence is 15 residues long. The CDR3 DNA follows: TGTGCCAGCAGCAAAGACAGGGGGCTGAGCACTGAAGCTTTCTTT. Its translation is CASSKDRGLSTEAFF.